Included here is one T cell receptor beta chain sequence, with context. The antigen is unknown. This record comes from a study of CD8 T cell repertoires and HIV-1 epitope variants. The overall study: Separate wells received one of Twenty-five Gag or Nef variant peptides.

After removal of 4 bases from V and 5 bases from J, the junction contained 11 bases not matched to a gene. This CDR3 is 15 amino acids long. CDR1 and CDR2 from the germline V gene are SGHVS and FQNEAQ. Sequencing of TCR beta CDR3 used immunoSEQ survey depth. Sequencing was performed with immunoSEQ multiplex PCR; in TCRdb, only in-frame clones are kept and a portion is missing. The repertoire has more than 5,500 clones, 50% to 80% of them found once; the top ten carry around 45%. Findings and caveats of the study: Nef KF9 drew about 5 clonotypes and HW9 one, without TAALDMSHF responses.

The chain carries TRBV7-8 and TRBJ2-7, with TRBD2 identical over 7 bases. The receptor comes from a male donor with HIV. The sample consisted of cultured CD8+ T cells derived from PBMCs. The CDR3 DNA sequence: TGTGCCAGCAGCTACCCCGGGGGGTTGTCCGACGAGCAGTACTTC. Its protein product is CASSYPGGLSDEQYF.